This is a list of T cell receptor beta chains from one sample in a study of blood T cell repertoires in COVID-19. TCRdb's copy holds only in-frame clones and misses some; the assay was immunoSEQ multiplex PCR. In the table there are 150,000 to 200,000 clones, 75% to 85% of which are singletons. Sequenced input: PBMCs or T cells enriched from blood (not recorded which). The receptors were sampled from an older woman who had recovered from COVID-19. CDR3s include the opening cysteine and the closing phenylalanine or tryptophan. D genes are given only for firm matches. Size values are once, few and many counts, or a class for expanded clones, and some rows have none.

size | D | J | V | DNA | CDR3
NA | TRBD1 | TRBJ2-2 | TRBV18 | TGTGCCAGCTCACCACCGGAGACAGGGCACAGATCCACCGGGGAGCTGTTTTTT | CASSPPETGHRSTGELFF
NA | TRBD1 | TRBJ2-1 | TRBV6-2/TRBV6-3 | TGTGCCAGCAGCAACCGGGACAGCGGACTCTTC | CASSNRDSGLF
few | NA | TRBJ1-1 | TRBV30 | TGTGCCTGGGGGGAGCCGGGAACTGAAGCTTTCTTT | CAWGEPGTEAFF
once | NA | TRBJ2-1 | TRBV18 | TGTGCCAGCTCACCACCGTGGGCGAGTGAGCAGTTCTTC | CASSPPWASEQFF
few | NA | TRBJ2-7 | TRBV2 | TGTGCCAGCAGGGGGCAGGGCTACGAGCAGTACTTC | CASRGQGYEQYF
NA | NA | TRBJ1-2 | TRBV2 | TGTGCCAGCAGGCTCCTTAGGGGGAACTATGGCTACACCTTC | CASRLLRGNYGYTF
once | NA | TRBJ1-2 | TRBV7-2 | TGTGCCAGCAGCTTAGGGGGCGGTGGCTACACCTTC | CASSLGGGGYTF
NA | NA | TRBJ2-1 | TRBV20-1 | TGCAGTACCCAGGGTCCCAATGAGCAGTTCTTC | CSTQGPNEQFF
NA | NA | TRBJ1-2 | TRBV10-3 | TGTGCCATCAGTGAGTCGGTAGCTAAATATGGCTACACCTTC | CAISESVAKYGYTF
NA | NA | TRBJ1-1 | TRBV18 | TGTGCCAGCTCAACTGGGAGGGACGTTGCTTTCTTT | CASSTGRDVAFF
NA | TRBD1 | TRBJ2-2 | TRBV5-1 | TGCGCCAGCAGCTTGACTCTGGGACAGGGGGCCCCCGGGGAGCTGTTTTTT | CASSLTLGQGAPGELFF
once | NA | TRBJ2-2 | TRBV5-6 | TGTGCCAGCAGCTTGGGAGGGAAAACCGGGGAGCTGTTTTTT | CASSLGGKTGELFF
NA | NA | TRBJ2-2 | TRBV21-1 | TGTGCCAGCAGCAAATATTCCGGGACAGGGGTTACAGGGGAGCTGTTTTTT | CASSKYSGTGVTGELFF
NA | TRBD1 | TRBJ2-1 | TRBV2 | TGTGCCAGCAGGGGGGACAGTCTATTGGATGAGCAGTTCTTC | CASRGDSLLDEQFF
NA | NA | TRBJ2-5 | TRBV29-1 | TGCAGCGGGAAGGGGCGAGCCGCTCCAGAGACCCAGTACTTC | CSGKGRAAPETQYF
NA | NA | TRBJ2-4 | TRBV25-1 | TGTGCCAGCAGTGAATCTCGGGGGAAGTCCAAAAACATTCAGTACTTC | CASSESRGKSKNIQYF
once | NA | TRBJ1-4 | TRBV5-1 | TGCGCCAGCAGGACTACGGGGGGATCTAATGAAAAACTGTTTTTT | CASRTTGGSNEKLFF
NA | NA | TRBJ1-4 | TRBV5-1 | TGCGCCAGCAGCTATCACCCAGCAACTAATGAAAAACTGTTTTTT | CASSYHPATNEKLFF
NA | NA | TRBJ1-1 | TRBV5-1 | TGCGCCAGCAGCTTGGATCCAGGGCGGATCAATGAAGCTTTCTTT | CASSLDPGRINEAFF
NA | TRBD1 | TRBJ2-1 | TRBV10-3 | TGTGCCATCAGTGCGGTGGACAGGGGGCAGAATGAGCAGTTCTTC | CAISAVDRGQNEQFF
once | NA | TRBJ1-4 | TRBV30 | TGTGCCTGGAGTCAGGTTAATGAAAAACTGTTTTTT | CAWSQVNEKLFF
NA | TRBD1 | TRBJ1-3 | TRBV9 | TGTGCCAGCAGCGTAGCTTCGGGACAGGGTGGAAACACCATATATTTT | CASSVASGQGGNTIYF
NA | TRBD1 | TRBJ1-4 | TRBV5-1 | TGCGCCAGCAGCTATGACAGGGGGAATGAAAAACTGTTTTTT | CASSYDRGNEKLFF
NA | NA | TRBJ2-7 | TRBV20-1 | TGCAGTGCTAGTCCCGAGGGATACTACGAGCAGTACTTC | CSASPEGYYEQYF
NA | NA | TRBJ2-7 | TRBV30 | TGTGCCTGGAATCGTGGGGCAGGGAGGTCCTACGAGCAGTACTTC | CAWNRGAGRSYEQYF
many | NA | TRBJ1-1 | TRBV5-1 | TGCGCCAGCAGCTCGGGTTTGGACACTGAAGCTTTCTTT | CASSSGLDTEAFF
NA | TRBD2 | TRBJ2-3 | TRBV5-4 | TGTGCCAGCAGCTTTTTACTAGCGGGTACTAGCACAGATACGCAGTATTTT | CASSFLLAGTSTDTQYF
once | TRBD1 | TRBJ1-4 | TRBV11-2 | TGTGCCAGCAGCTTAGACAGGGGGGATACTAATGAAAAACTGTTTTTT | CASSLDRGDTNEKLFF
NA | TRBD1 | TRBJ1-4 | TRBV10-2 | TGCGCCAGCAGCTCCGGGACAGGGGGAGGTGAAAAACTGTTTTTT | CASSSGTGGGEKLFF
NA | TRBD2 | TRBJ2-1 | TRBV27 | TGTGCCAGCAGTCAACCACGGGGGCTAGCGGGGGGCAATGAGCAGTTCTTC | CASSQPRGLAGGNEQFF
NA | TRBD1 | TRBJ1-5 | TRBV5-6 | TGTGCCAGCAGCTTGGCCGCGACAGGGTTCAATCAGCCCCAGCATTTT | CASSLAATGFNQPQHF
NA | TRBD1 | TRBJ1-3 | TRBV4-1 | TGCGCCAGCAGCCAAACAGGGGGTGGAAACACCATATATTTT | CASSQTGGGNTIYF
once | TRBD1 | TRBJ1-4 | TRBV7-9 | TGTGCCAGCAGCGTACAGGGGGCAGGGTATGAAAAACTGTTTTTT | CASSVQGAGYEKLFF
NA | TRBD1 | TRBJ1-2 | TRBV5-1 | TGCGCCAGCAGCTTACAGGGGGGGTACGGCTACACCTTC | CASSLQGGYGYTF
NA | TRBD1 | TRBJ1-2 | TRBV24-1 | TGTGCCACCAGTGGGGACAGGGGGCTCGGCTACACCTTC | CATSGDRGLGYTF
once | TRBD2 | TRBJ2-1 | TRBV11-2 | TGTGCCAGCAGCTTAGTAGGTAGCGGGGGGTATCTTGAGCAGTTCTTC | CASSLVGSGGYLEQFF
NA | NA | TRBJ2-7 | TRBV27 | TGTGCCAGCGGAATCGCAAGGAGCTCCTACGAGCAGTACTTC | CASGIARSSYEQYF
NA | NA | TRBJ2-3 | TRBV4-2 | TGTGCCAGCAGCACTAGGGGGGATACGCAGTATTTT | CASSTRGDTQYF
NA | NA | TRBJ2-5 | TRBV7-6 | TGTGCCAGCAGCCCCTCTAACCAAGAGACCCAGTACTTC | CASSPSNQETQYF
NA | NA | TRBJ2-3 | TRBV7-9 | TGTGCCAGCAGCTTACATCTACCTGGCACAGATACGCAGTATTTT | CASSLHLPGTDTQYF
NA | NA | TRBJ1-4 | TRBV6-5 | TGTGCCACCTCTCCAAGGGGGGGAAATGAAAAACTGTTTTTT | CATSPRGGNEKLFF
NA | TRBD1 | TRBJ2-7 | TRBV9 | TGTGCCAGCAGCGTAGCAGGGGGTGACGAGCAGTACTTC | CASSVAGGDEQYF
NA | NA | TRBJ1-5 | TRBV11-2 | TGTGCCAGCAGCTTAGGATTCGGTTATAGCAATCAGCCCCAGCATTTT | CASSLGFGYSNQPQHF
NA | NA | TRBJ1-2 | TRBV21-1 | TGTGCCAGCAGCAAATGTGGACAGGGGCATGGCTACACCTTC | CASSKCGQGHGYTF
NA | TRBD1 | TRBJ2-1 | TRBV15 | TGTGCCACCAGCCCTGGTGGACAGGAGGTCCATGAGCAGTTCTTC | CATSPGGQEVHEQFF